These T cell receptor beta chains were read from a single sample in a study of shared clonotypes between healthy human individuals. Produced via immunoSEQ multiplex PCR; TCRdb's table is partial and in-frame only. The sample has approximately 1.1 million clones, around three quarters seen once; the top ten hold more than 0.5%. Sequencing used memory CD4+ T cells from PBMCs. These receptors were collected from a man between 18 and 35 years old in good health. Some clones in this sample may be carry-over from other donors' samples. Both conserved end residues are part of each CDR3. Fields, in order: clone size, D gene, V gene, J gene, CDR3 protein, CDR3 DNA. The D gene is left open where the match is weak. Not all rows give a size; the values are once, few, many and, for expanded clones, a class.

-,TRBD1,TRBV6-1,TRBJ1-2,CASSDGQAYGYTF,TGTGCCAGCAGCGACGGACAGGCCTATGGCTACACCTTC
few,-,TRBV5-5,TRBJ2-5,CASRLGGETQYF,TGTGCCAGCAGGCTTGGAGGGGAGACCCAGTACTTC
-,-,TRBV7-3,TRBJ1-1,CASSTGPYTEAFF,TGTGCCAGCAGCACCGGGCCTTACACTGAAGCTTTCTTT
-,TRBD1,TRBV4-3,TRBJ1-5,CASSQERTGSQPQHF,TGCGCCAGCAGCCAAGAAAGGACAGGGTCTCAGCCCCAGCATTTT
-,-,TRBV28,TRBJ2-7,CASSPPIGSTYEQYF,TGTGCCAGCAGTCCCCCGATCGGGAGTACCTACGAGCAGTACTTC
-,-,TRBV7-3,TRBJ2-3,CASSLGDPTDTQYF,TGTGCCAGCAGCTTAGGGGACCCCACAGATACGCAGTATTTT
-,TRBD2,TRBV7-2,TRBJ2-5,CASSLHSAGAPQETQYF,TGTGCCAGCAGCTTACATTCGGCGGGAGCTCCCCAAGAGACCCAGTACTTC
-,-,TRBV6-6,TRBJ1-5,CASSYSTPGQPQHF,TGTGCCAGCAGTTACTCGACCCCGGGTCAGCCCCAGCATTTT
-,-,TRBV5-1,TRBJ1-4,CASSSNTATNEKLFF,TGCGCCAGCAGCTCCAATACTGCAACTAATGAAAAACTGTTTTTT
-,TRBD2,TRBV19,TRBJ2-1,CATVGGGTSLRGEQFF,TGTGCCACAGTCGGGGGTGGGACTAGCCTGAGGGGTGAGCAGTTCTTC
-,TRBD1,TRBV4-3,TRBJ2-7,CASSRRQGTYEQYF,TGCGCCAGCAGCCGCCGACAGGGAACCTACGAGCAGTACTTC
few,TRBD2,TRBV5-6,TRBJ2-5,CASSSRTSGGETQYF,TGTGCCAGCAGCTCCCGGACTAGCGGTGGGGAGACCCAGTACTTC
-,-,TRBV19,TRBJ2-7,CASSRVGSSYEQYF,TGTGCCTCAAGCCGAGTCGGGAGCTCCTACGAGCAGTACTTC
-,-,TRBV5-1,TRBJ2-3,CASSEGTLPDTQYF,TGCGCCAGCAGCGAAGGGACGTTGCCAGATACGCAGTATTTT
-,-,TRBV6-1,TRBJ1-1,CASRGRGGNTEAFF,TGTGCCAGCAGGGGGCGAGGAGGGAACACTGAAGCTTTCTTT
few,-,TRBV6-6,TRBJ1-2,CASSYLQGDYGYTF,TGTGCCAGCAGTTACCTACAGGGTGACTATGGCTACACCTTC
-,-,TRBV5-1,TRBJ2-2,CASSPPSGSTGELFF,TGCGCCAGCTCCCCTCCGTCGGGGTCCACCGGGGAGCTGTTTTTT
once,TRBD2,TRBV19,TRBJ2-3,CASRPIGLADTDTQYF,TGTGCCAGTAGACCGATCGGACTAGCGGATACAGATACGCAGTATTTT
-,-,TRBV28,TRBJ2-3,CASSPRSRWTDTQYF,TGTGCCAGCAGTCCCCGGAGTAGGTGGACAGATACGCAGTATTTT
-,TRBD1,TRBV7-9,TRBJ2-6,CASSLRQGLGTGANVLTF,TGTGCCAGCAGCTTAAGACAGGGTTTAGGCACTGGGGCCAACGTCCTGACTTTC
-,TRBD2,TRBV6-1,TRBJ2-7,CASSGSSGSSYEQYF,TGTGCCAGCAGTGGATCTAGCGGGAGCTCCTACGAGCAGTACTTC
few,TRBD1,TRBV18,TRBJ1-2,CASSPPGTGEYGYTF,TGTGCCAGCTCACCACCTGGGACAGGGGAATATGGCTACACCTTC
-,-,TRBV18,TRBJ1-1,CASSPPGRSSEAFF,TGTGCCAGCTCACCACCGGGCAGGTCAAGTGAAGCTTTCTTT
-,-,TRBV20-1,TRBJ2-1,CSGTWANEQFF,TGCAGTGGCACTTGGGCCAATGAGCAGTTCTTC
-,-,TRBV19,TRBJ2-3,CASSRTPLSGSTDTQYF,TGTGCCAGTAGCCGCACACCACTTAGCGGCAGCACAGATACGCAGTATTTT
-,TRBD1,TRBV7-3,TRBJ2-2,CASSPSDTGVGELFF,TGTGCCAGCAGTCCTTCTGACACAGGGGTCGGGGAGCTGTTTTTT
-,-,TRBV7-2,TRBJ2-7,CASSLARDSLALDEQYF,TGTGCCAGCAGCTTAGCGAGGGACTCCCTGGCACTGGACGAGCAGTACTTC
-,TRBD2,TRBV4-1,TRBJ2-3,CASSQAGTRADTQYF,TGCGCCAGCAGCCAGGCCGGGACTAGGGCAGATACGCAGTATTTT
-,TRBD2,TRBV2,TRBJ2-7,CASSDFLTSGAYEQYF,TGTGCCAGCAGTGATTTTCTAACTAGCGGGGCCTACGAGCAGTACTTC
-,TRBD1,TRBV28,TRBJ2-2,CASGQGVQTGELFF,TGTGCCAGCGGGCAGGGGGTCCAAACCGGGGAGCTGTTTTTT
-,-,TRBV6-6,TRBJ2-7,CASGAGWGSYEQYF,TGTGCCAGCGGTGCTGGGTGGGGGTCCTACGAGCAGTACTTC
-,-,TRBV29-1,TRBJ2-4,CSVVRDTQNIQYF,TGCAGCGTTGTCCGGGACACACAAAACATTCAGTACTTC
-,TRBD1,TRBV28,TRBJ1-5,CASSRTGVMRQPQHF,TGTGCCAGCAGCAGGACAGGAGTCATGCGTCAGCCCCAGCATTTT
once,TRBD2,TRBV5-4,TRBJ2-5,CASSLGGLAGQETQYF,TGTGCCAGCAGCTTGGGGGGACTAGCGGGCCAAGAGACCCAGTACTTC
once,-,TRBV5-4,TRBJ1-1,CASSFHAGKAEAFF,TGTGCCAGCAGCTTTCACGCAGGGAAGGCTGAAGCTTTCTTT
-,-,TRBV4-2,TRBJ2-1,CASSQDNAPNEQFF,TGTGCCAGCAGCCAAGATAATGCGCCCAATGAGCAGTTCTTC
-,-,TRBV29-1,TRBJ1-2,CSVEGSGYTF,TGCAGCGTTGAAGGGTCTGGCTACACCTTC
-,-,TRBV2,TRBJ1-4,CASSESGARTNEKLFF,TGTGCCAGCAGTGAGTCCGGGGCGCGAACTAATGAAAAACTGTTTTTT
-,-,TRBV18,TRBJ1-2,CASSSQGYGYTF,TGTGCCAGCTCGTCCCAGGGTTATGGCTACACCTTC
-,-,TRBV14,TRBJ2-7,CASSSLISAGWEQYF,TGTGCCAGCTCCTCCCTCATTAGCGCTGGTTGGGAGCAGTACTTC
-,-,TRBV5-4,TRBJ2-1,CASSFLGASYNEQFF,TGTGCCAGCAGCTTTCTCGGGGCCTCCTACAATGAGCAGTTCTTC
-,TRBD1,TRBV19,TRBJ2-3,CASSKGQAVGTDTQYF,TGTGCCAGTAGTAAGGGACAGGCTGTAGGGACAGATACGCAGTATTTT